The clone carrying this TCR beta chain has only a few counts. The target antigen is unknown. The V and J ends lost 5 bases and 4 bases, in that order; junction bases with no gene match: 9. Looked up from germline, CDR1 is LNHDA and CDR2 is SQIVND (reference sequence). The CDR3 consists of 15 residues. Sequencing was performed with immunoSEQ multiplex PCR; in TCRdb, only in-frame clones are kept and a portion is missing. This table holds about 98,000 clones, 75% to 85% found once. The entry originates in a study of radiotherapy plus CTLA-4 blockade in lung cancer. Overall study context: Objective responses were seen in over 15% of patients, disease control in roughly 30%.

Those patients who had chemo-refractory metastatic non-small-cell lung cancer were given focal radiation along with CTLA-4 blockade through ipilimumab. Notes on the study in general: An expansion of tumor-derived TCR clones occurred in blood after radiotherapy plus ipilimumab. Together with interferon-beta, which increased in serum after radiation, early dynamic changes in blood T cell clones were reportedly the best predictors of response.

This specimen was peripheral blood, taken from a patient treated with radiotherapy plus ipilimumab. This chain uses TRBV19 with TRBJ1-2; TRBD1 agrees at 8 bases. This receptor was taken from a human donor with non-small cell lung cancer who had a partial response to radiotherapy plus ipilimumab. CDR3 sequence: CASSGAGGSGYGYTF. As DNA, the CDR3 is TGTGCCAGTAGTGGGGCAGGGGGCAGCGGCTATGGCTACACCTTC. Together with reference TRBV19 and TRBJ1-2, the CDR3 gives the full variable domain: DGGITQSPKYLFRKEGQNVTLSCEQNLNHDAMYWYRQDPGQGLRLIYYSQIVNDFQKGDIAEGYSVSREKKESFPLTVTSAQKNPTAFYLCASSGAGGSGYGYTFGSGTRLTVV.